This record covers a single T cell receptor (beta chain). Method: immunoSEQ multiplex PCR; TCRdb's copy keeps in-frame clones and lacks some. This table has tens of thousands of clones, over 80% appearing once. The data belong to a study of OX40 agonist ivuxolimab in advanced cancers. CDR3 size: 16 residues. Germline V gene lookup returns CDR1 KGHSH and CDR2 LQKENI. Trimming took off 1 base at V and 1 base at J, with 10 bases between the two ends. The receptor was isolated from an adult with an advanced solid tumor such as melanoma, head and neck, liver or kidney cancer. The gene calls are TRBV18 and TRBJ2-2, with a possible D match to TRBD1 (6 bases). The input for sequencing was CD4+ or CD8+ T cells sorted from blood, taken in a trial of the OX40 agonist ivuxolimab. This CDR3 reads CASSPQGTLNTGELFF. The CDR3 bases are TGTGCCAGCTCACCACAAGGGACACTGAACACCGGGGAGCTGTTTTTT.